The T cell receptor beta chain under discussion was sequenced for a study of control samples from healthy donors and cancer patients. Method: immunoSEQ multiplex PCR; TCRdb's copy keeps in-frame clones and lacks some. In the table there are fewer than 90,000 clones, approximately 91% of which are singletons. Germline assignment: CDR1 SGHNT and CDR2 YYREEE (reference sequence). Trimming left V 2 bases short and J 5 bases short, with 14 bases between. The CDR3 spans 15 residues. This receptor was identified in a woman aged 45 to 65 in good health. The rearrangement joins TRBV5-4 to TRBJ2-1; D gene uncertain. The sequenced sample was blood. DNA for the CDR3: TGTGCCAGCAGCTTCGCTTTGGACGGAGACAATGAGCAGTTCTTC. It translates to CASSFALDGDNEQFF.